Detailed here is one T cell receptor beta chain. What antigen it recognizes has not been identified. No much larger clone exists at a distance of one base, and base qualities are not known. Whole blood was collected in K2EDTA tubes by collaborating institutions according to the institutions' own protocols. For TCRbeta analysis, collaborators shipped samples in one of three forms: frozen whole blood, isolated PBMCs, or DNA extracted from either of those sample types. The immunoSEQ Assay, a bias-controlled multiplex PCR, was used to amplify TCRbeta CDR3 regions from genomic DNA. Per the source publication's procedure: Nucleated cell counts per sample were estimated from amplification of reference gene primers within the assay. Sequence reads were collapsed and filtered to measure the absolute abundance of every unique TCRbeta CDR3 rearrangement. Productive Simpson clonality was computed per sample as the square root of Simpson's diversity index over productive rearrangements. Entries here come from immuneACCESS through TCRdb and include only in-frame sequences with V and J called. Some clones fail to appear in such tables; in the studies checked, an unresolved V gene covers under half of the shortfall, and the cause of the remainder is unknown. V, J and clone size were drawn from that table, and D and trimming were deduced from the DNA. In all, the sample holds approximately 220,000 clones, and around 86% of those were seen once. More than 2.5% of the sample is in the top ten clones.

These data belong to a study of blood T cell repertoires in COVID-19 (dated by TCRdb to 2019 to 2021). For the wider study: The collaborator samples originated in the United States, Italy and Spain and spanned the acute and convalescent phases of COVID-19. The prospective study material was composed of cDNA or gDNA derived from T cells, B-cell-depleted T cells, or PBMCs. The dataset comprised deeply sampled blood TCRbeta repertoires from subjects exposed to, actively infected with, or recovered from COVID-19. The repertoires were released in a freely available public database intended as a resource for research on the immune response to SARS-CoV-2. The samples were drawn from two sources: the first 160 participants of the ongoing ImmuneRACE study, and 1,200 or so subjects contributed by 6 global collaborators. The sample metadata nearly always contained a de-identified subject ID, COVID-19 status, age in years and sex. HLA class I and class II types, where available, came from metadata supplied by the sample provider rather than from assay-based typing.

General conclusions and limits of the study: How much clinical and demographic metadata was included differed by source and by participant, and the metadata was provided uncurated.

CDR1 and CDR2 were assigned from the germline V gene as SGHRS and YFSETQ. V gives up 4 bases and J gives up 5 bases, and the segment between their germline ends measures 13 bases. From the cysteine up to the phenylalanine, the CDR3 has a length of 15 residues. CDR3 DNA is the only sequence kept; it has 45 bases, read in frame from the first base. In this chain, TRBV5-1 is recombined with TRBJ1-6; too little of a D gene remains to name it. The sequence derives from a man in his sixties with acute or convalescent COVID-19. Sequenced material: peripheral blood. The CDR3 protein sequence reads: CASSPAGMDNSPLHF. In nucleotides, the sequence is TGCGCCAGCAGCCCCGCGGGGATGGATAATTCACCCCTCCACTTT.